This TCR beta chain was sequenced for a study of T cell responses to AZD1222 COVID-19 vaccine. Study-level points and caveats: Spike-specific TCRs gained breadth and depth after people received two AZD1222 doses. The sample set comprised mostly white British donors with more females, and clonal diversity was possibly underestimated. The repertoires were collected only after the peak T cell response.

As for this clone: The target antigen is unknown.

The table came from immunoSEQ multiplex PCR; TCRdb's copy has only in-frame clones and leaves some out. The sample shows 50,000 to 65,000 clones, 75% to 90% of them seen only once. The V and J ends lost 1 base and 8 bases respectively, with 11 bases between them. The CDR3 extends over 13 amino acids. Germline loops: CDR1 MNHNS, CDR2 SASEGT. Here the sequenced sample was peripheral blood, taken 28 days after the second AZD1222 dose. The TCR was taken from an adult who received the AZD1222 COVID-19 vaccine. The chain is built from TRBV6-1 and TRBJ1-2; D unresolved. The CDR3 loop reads CASSEGGLGGYTF. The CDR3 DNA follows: TGTGCCAGCAGTGAAGGAGGCCTGGGGGGCTACACCTTC.